The rows below give T cell receptor beta chains drawn from one sample of a study of OX40 agonist ivuxolimab in advanced cancers. Produced via immunoSEQ multiplex PCR; TCRdb's table is partial and in-frame only. In the table there are tens of thousands of clones, around 90% of which are singletons. The starting material was CD4+ or CD8+ T cells sorted from blood, obtained in a trial of the OX40 agonist ivuxolimab. Every receptor here comes from an adult with an advanced solid tumor such as melanoma, head and neck, liver or kidney cancer. Both conserved end residues are part of each CDR3. A D gene is named only where the DNA matches it firmly. Size tells how often a clone was seen (once, few, many) or the class of an expanded clone, and some rows leave it out.

j_gene | v_gene | abundance | d_gene | CDR3nt | CDR3aa
TRBJ1-1 | TRBV15 | many | - | TGTGCCACCAGCAGAGATCCAAACACTGAAGCTTTCTTT | CATSRDPNTEAFF
TRBJ2-7 | TRBV18 | - | - | TGTGCCAGCTCAGGGGAAAGGGGGAACGTCTACGAGCAGTACTTC | CASSGERGNVYEQYF
TRBJ2-5 | TRBV5-1 | - | - | TGCGCCAGCAGCTTGATAAGCGTTCAAACGGGGGAGACCCAGTACTTC | CASSLISVQTGETQYF
TRBJ1-5 | TRBV30 | - | - | TGTGCCTGGAGTGTACGGGGCAACGGCCAGCCCCAGCATTTT | CAWSVRGNGQPQHF
TRBJ2-5 | TRBV27 | - | - | TGTGCCAGCAGCGTGACAGGACAAGAGACCCAGTACTTC | CASSVTGQETQYF
TRBJ2-2 | TRBV9 | - | - | TGTGCCAGCAGCGTAGACAGGAGAGCCGGGGAGCTGTTTTTT | CASSVDRRAGELFF
TRBJ2-2 | TRBV19 | many | - | TGTGCCAGTACGCCGGAGCGGCTGGCCGGGGAGCTGTTTTTT | CASTPERLAGELFF
TRBJ2-5 | TRBV18 | - | - | TGTGCCAGCTCACCAGCAGAGACCCAGTACTTC | CASSPAETQYF
TRBJ1-1 | TRBV9 | - | TRBD1 | TGTGCCAGCAGCCCCCGGACAGGGAACACTGAAGCTTTCTTT | CASSPRTGNTEAFF
TRBJ2-5 | TRBV18 | - | TRBD1 | TGTGCCAGCGAAAGACAGGGGGGGCAAGAGACCCAGTACTTC | CASERQGGQETQYF
TRBJ1-5 | TRBV19 | - | - | TGTGCCAGTAGTATTTGGGACCAGCCCCAGCATTTT | CASSIWDQPQHF
TRBJ1-1 | TRBV30 | - | - | TGTGCCTGGAGTGTAACTTTCTCCGGGGAAACTGAAGCTTTCTTT | CAWSVTFSGETEAFF
TRBJ1-5 | TRBV18 | - | TRBD1 | TGTGCCAGCTCACTCTCAGGGGGTCATCAGCCCCAGCATTTT | CASSLSGGHQPQHF
TRBJ2-7 | TRBV28 | few | - | TGTGCCAGCAGCTCCAGCTCCTACGAGCAGTACTTC | CASSSSSYEQYF
TRBJ2-7 | TRBV5-4 | - | TRBD1 | TGTGCCAGCAGCGCGGGAAGGGACAGGGTCTACGAGCAGTACTTC | CASSAGRDRVYEQYF
TRBJ2-7 | TRBV4-1 | - | TRBD2 | TGCGCCAGCAGGAGGGGACTAGCCTCCTACGAGCAGTACTTC | CASRRGLASYEQYF
TRBJ1-5 | TRBV29-1 | - | TRBD1 | TGCAGCGTTGAAGTCCCGGACAGGGGAGGCAATCAGCCCCAGCATTTT | CSVEVPDRGGNQPQHF
TRBJ2-5 | TRBV7-2 | once | - | TGTGCCAGCAGCTCCTACGCGGCCCAAGAGACCCAGTACTTC | CASSSYAAQETQYF
TRBJ2-2 | TRBV7-2 | - | - | TGTGCCAGCAGCCCGCGCCCCCTAGCGCGGAACACCGGGGAGCTGTTTTTT | CASSPRPLARNTGELFF
TRBJ2-7 | TRBV19 | - | TRBD2 | TGTGCCAGTAGTATCGAGCGGGAGCTTACCTACGAGCAGTACTTC | CASSIERELTYEQYF
TRBJ1-2 | TRBV5-5 | - | - | TGTGCCAGCAGCTCGAACCCTTTCAGGGGCCGGGGTAACTATGGCTACACCTTC | CASSSNPFRGRGNYGYTF
TRBJ2-7 | TRBV25-1 | - | - | TGTGCCAGCAGTCCTACAGGGAACTACGAGCAGTACTTC | CASSPTGNYEQYF
TRBJ2-3 | TRBV11-3 | once | TRBD1 | TGTGCCAGCAGCTCCGGAACAGGGGGTGTCGCAGATACGCAGTATTTT | CASSSGTGGVADTQYF
TRBJ2-5 | TRBV10-3 | - | TRBD1 | TGTGCCATCAGGAACGACAGGGGGTCAGAGACCCAGTACTTC | CAIRNDRGSETQYF
TRBJ1-1 | TRBV27 | - | TRBD1 | TGTGCCAGCAGTTTCCGACAGGGGCCGGGAACTGAAGCTTTCTTT | CASSFRQGPGTEAFF
TRBJ1-2 | TRBV6-1 | - | - | TGTGCCAGCAGCAACCAAGGCTATGGCTACACCTTC | CASSNQGYGYTF
TRBJ1-2 | TRBV6-6 | - | TRBD1 | TGTGCCAGCAGTTCCAGGGGGGAACTGAGGCTCTATGGCTACACCTTC | CASSSRGELRLYGYTF
TRBJ2-5 | TRBV11-2 | - | - | TGTGCCAGCAGCTTACTGTCTGAGACCCAGTACTTC | CASSLLSETQYF
TRBJ1-3 | TRBV11-2 | - | TRBD1 | TGTGCCAGCAGAACTGACAGGGAGGCCATATATTTT | CASRTDREAIYF
TRBJ2-7 | TRBV2 | - | TRBD1 | TGTGCCAGCAGTAAGGACAGGGGGTACGAGCAGTACTTC | CASSKDRGYEQYF
TRBJ2-1 | TRBV27 | few | TRBD1 | TGTGCCAGCAGTGGCAGGGACAGAATAAGGGTCGATGAGCAGTTCTTC | CASSGRDRIRVDEQFF
TRBJ2-1 | TRBV9 | - | - | TGTGCCAGCAGCGTAGAGTCGGATGAGCAGTTCTTC | CASSVESDEQFF
TRBJ1-6 | TRBV7-2 | few | - | TGTGCCAGCAGCTTAGCGAAGTGGAATTCACCCCTCCACTTT | CASSLAKWNSPLHF